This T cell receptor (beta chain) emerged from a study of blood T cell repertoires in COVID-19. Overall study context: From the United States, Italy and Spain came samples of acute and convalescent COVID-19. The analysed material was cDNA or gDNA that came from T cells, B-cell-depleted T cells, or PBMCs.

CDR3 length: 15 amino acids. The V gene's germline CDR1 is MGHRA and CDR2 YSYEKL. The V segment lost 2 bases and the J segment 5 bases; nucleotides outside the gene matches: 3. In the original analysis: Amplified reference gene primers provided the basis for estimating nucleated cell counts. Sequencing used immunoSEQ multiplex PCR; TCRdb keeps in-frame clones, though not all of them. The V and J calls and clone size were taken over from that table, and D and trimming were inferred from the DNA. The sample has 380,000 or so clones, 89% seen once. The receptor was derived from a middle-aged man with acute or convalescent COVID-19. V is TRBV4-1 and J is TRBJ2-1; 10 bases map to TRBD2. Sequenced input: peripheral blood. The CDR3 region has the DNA TGCGCCAGCAGCCAACTAGCGGGAGCTGACAATGAGCAGTTCTTC. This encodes CASSQLAGADNEQFF.